Below, 6 T cell receptor beta chains from the same sample are listed, as sequenced in a study of multiple sclerosis patients with progressive multifocal leukoencephalopathy (dated by TCRdb to between 2018 and 2021). The label giving this sample's time point can be read as: five to six months of natalizumab therapy. The sample's treatment or condition label is to be understood as: on natalizumab therapy at sampling. Library preparation employed the immunoSEQ multiplex PCR assay. The table was pulled from immuneACCESS by TCRdb, which kept in-frame rearrangements only. Such tables lose some clones; where checked, under half of the loss comes from unresolved V genes, and the rest has no known cause. This sample holds tens of thousands of clones; about nine tenths were observed only once. Clones ranked in the top ten supply roughly 1.6% of the sample. Sample: PBMCs, taken from a patient treated with natalizumab. These receptors were taken from a human donor with multiple sclerosis.

The rearrangement joins TRBV2 to TRBJ1-1; 11 bases fit TRBD1. The CDR3 is 14 residues long. Germline CDR1 and CDR2: SNHLY and FYNNEI. V lost 7 bases, J lost 4 bases, and 5 bases stayed unmatched. DNA of the CDR3: TGTGCCAGCACCGCCGGGACAGGGGGCACTGAAGCTTTCTTT. Translating it yields CASTAGTGGTEAFF.

The gene calls are TRBV30 and TRBJ1-4, with no clear D. Trimming removed 8 bases from V and 8 bases from J, with 18 bases in between. Germline CDR1 reads GTSNPN; CDR2 reads SVGIG (reference sequence). The CDR3 has 13 amino acids. The CDR3, as DNA: TGTGCCGGAAACCCGGGCTGGCGCGAAAAACTGTTTTTT. Translating gives CAGNPGWREKLFF.

The chain has TRBV9 and TRBJ1-1; TRBD1 agrees at 10 bases. In germline, CDR1 is SGDLS, CDR2 YYNGEE. J gave up 4 bases and V 2 bases, and 8 bases lay outside the gene matches. The CDR3 length is 16 residues. Here the CDR3 DNA reads TGTGCCAGCAGCGTCAGCCCGGGACAGGGGAGCACTGAAGCTTTCTTT. This translates into CASSVSPGQGSTEAFF.

V and J are TRBV4-3 and TRBJ2-1; the D is unclear. Trimming pared 5 bases from V and 6 bases from J, leaving 17 bases between. This CDR3 is built from 15 residues. Germline CDR1 reads LGHNA; CDR2 reads YSLEER. The CDR3 loop reads CASSDSPPSRNEQFF. CDR3 DNA: TGCGCCAGCAGCGATTCCCCCCCGAGTCGCAATGAGCAGTTCTTC.

The gene calls are TRBV28 and TRBJ1-1; perhaps TRBD1 as D (6 bases). V gave up 5 bases and J gave up 3 bases, with 13 bases separating them. From germline, CDR1 is MDHEN and CDR2 SYDVKM. This CDR3 comprises 14 residues. This CDR3 reads CASSPSTGYTEAFF. CDR3 nucleotide sequence: TGTGCCAGCAGTCCGTCCACAGGGTACACTGAAGCTTTCTTT.

V and J are TRBV28 and TRBJ1-1; possible D gene TRBD1, 6 bases. The CDR3 has 13 residues. The ends were cut back, 5 bases at V and 10 bases at J, with 17 bases in the middle. Germline CDR1 reads MDHEN; CDR2 reads SYDVKM. The CDR3 bases are TGTGCCAGCAGTCCGCCGGACAGTCGAGTAGCTTTCTTT. Protein sequence: CASSPPDSRVAFF. Full variable domain (outside the CDR3, taken from reference TRBV28 and TRBJ1-1): DVKVTQSSRYLVKRTGEKVFLECVQDMDHENMFWYRQDPGLGLRLIYFSYDVKMKEKGDIPEGYSVSREKKERFSLILESASTNQTSMYLCASSPPDSRVAFFGQGTRLTVV.